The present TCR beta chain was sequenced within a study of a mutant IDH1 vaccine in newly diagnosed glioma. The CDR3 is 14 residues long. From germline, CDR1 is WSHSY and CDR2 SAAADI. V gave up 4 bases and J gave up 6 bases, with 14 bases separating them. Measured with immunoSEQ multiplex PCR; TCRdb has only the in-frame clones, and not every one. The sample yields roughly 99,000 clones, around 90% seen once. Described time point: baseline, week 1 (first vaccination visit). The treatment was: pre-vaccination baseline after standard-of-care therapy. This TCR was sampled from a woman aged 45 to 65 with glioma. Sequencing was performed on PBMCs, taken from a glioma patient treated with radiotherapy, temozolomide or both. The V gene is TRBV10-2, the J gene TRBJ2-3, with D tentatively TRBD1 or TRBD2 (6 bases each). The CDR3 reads CASSGGGGRDTQYF. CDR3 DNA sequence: TGCGCCAGCAGTGGTGGAGGGGGTAGGGATACGCAGTATTTT.